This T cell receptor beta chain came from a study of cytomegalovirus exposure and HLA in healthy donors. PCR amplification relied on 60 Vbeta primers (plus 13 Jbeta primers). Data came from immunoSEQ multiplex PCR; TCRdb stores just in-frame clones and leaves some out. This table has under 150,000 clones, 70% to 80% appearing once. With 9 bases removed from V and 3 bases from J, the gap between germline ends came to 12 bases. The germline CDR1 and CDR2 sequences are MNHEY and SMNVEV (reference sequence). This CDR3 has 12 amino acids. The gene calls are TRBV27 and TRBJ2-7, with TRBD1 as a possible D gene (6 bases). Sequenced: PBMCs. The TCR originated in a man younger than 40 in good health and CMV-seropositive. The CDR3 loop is CASPGDYYEQYF. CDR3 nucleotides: TGTGCCAGTCCAGGGGATTACTACGAGCAGTACTTC.